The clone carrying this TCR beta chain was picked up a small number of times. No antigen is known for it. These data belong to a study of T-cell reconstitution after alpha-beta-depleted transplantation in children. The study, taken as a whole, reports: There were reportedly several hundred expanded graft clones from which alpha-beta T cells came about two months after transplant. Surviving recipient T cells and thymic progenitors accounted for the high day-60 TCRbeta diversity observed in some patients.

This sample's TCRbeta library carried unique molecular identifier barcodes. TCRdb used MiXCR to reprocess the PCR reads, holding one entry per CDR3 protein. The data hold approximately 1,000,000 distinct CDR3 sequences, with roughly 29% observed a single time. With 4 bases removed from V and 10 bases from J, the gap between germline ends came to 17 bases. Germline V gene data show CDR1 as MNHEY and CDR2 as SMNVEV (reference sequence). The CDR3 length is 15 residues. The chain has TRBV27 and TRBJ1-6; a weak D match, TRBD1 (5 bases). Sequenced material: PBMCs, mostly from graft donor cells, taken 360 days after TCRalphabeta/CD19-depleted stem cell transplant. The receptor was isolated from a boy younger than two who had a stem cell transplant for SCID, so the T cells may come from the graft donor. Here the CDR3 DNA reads TGTGCCAGCAGTTCCTCGGGGGGAACTGGGTCACCCCTCCACTTT. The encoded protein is CASSSSGGTGSPLHF.